These 30 T cell receptor beta chains were all obtained from the same sample, sequenced in a study of shared clonotypes between healthy human individuals. Only in-frame clones appear in the TCRdb table, and some are missing; sequencing was by immunoSEQ multiplex PCR. Here the sample spans under 2.5 million clones, about 90% being singletons. The source material was naive CD4+ T cells from PBMCs. Sample subset: CD45RA+ positively selected. These TCRs come from a man younger than 35 in good health. Some clones in this sample may be carry-over from other donors' samples.

This clone was observed once. The chain is built from TRBV12-5 and TRBJ1-5; no reliable D call. The germline V and J ends were trimmed by 4 bases and 3 bases, with 7 bases remaining between them. Germline values: CDR1 LGHNT, CDR2 FRNRAP. The length of the CDR3 is 13 residues. Written as DNA, the CDR3 is TGTGCTAGTGGTTCAGAGCCCAATCAGCCCCAGCATTTT. Translation gives CASGSEPNQPQHF.

Here the CDR3 reads CATSRDNFYGYTF. The DNA for the CDR3 is TGTGCCACCAGCAGAGATAATTTCTATGGCTACACCTTC. This chain links TRBV15 with TRBJ1-2; D is undetermined. The V gene's germline CDR1 is LNHNV and CDR2 YYDKDF (reference sequence). With 0 bases removed from V and 4 bases from J, the gap between germline ends came to 6 bases. This CDR3 has 13 amino acids.

The chain combines TRBV12-5 with TRBJ2-5; D is uncertain. The CDR3 loop spans 14 amino acids. The germline gives CDR1 LGHNT, CDR2 FRNRAP. Between the trimmed V and J ends, which lost 4 bases and 5 bases, there was a span of 14 bases. The CDR3 nucleotides read TGTGCTAGTGGTTCCCATACCTCGTTGGAGACCCAGTACTTC. Its protein product is CASGSHTSLETQYF.

The chain joins TRBV30 to TRBJ1-1; 8 positions agree with TRBD1. This CDR3 has 15 residues. With 5 bases clipped from V and 4 bases from J, the junction kept 12 bases outside the gene matches. Germline CDR1 and CDR2: GTSNPN and SVGIG (reference sequence). In DNA, the CDR3 is TGTGCCTGGGATAAGGCAGGGGGCTACCTCACTGAAGCTTTCTTT. This translates into CAWDKAGGYLTEAFF.

This chain joins TRBV28 and TRBJ2-5; possibly TRBD1 for D (5 bases). The CDR3 totals 17 residues. The germline V gene has CDR1 MDHEN and CDR2 SYDVKM. V lost 2 bases, J lost 5 bases, and 21 bases lay in between. CDR3 amino acids: CASSLGSAGPSGETQYF. The CDR3, as DNA: TGTGCCAGCAGTTTAGGTAGTGCAGGGCCCTCTGGGGAGACCCAGTACTTC.

The V and J genes are TRBV15 and TRBJ2-7; tentatively, D is TRBD2 (5 bases). CDR3 length equals 16 residues. Germline V lookup: CDR1 LNHNV, CDR2 YYDKDF (reference sequence). Trimming removed 1 base at V and 3 bases at J, with 16 bases between. The CDR3 is CATSRVMVGVLYEQYF. The CDR3 DNA reads as TGTGCCACCAGCAGAGTGATGGTCGGGGTTCTCTACGAGCAGTACTTC.

The chain is built from TRBV7-3 and TRBJ2-2; 8 bases align to TRBD2. CDR1 is SGHTA and CDR2 is FQGTGA in the germline V gene. V was pared by 3 bases and J by 4 bases, with 1 base of the junction left unmatched. The CDR3 contains 14 residues. The CDR3: CASSFSGVTGELFF. The CDR3 nucleotides are TGTGCCAGCAGCTTTAGCGGGGTCACCGGGGAGCTGTTTTTT.

The J gene is TRBJ1-2, the V gene TRBV4-1; D is undetermined. Trimming left V 1 base short and J 8 bases short, with 23 bases between. The V gene's germline CDR1 is MGHRA and CDR2 YSYEKL. The CDR3 totals 17 residues. Here the CDR3 reads CASSQVQEVRLALGYTF. The CDR3 coding sequence is TGCGCCAGCAGCCAAGTTCAAGAGGTCAGACTGGCCTTGGGCTACACCTTC.

J is TRBJ1-3 and V is TRBV28, with D perhaps TRBD1 (5 bases). Trimming took off 8 bases at V and 0 bases at J, with 17 bases between the two ends. This CDR3 spans 16 amino acids. Germline V lookup: CDR1 MDHEN, CDR2 SYDVKM. The CDR3 DNA reads as TGTGCCAGCCGCCGGACATTCTTACCCTCTGGAAACACCATATATTTT. Its translation is CASRRTFLPSGNTIYF.

This clone was recorded once. V is TRBV4-1 and J is TRBJ1-3, with D tentatively TRBD1 (5 bases). V was shortened by 1 base and J by 1 base, with 14 bases between the two germline ends. The CDR3 sequence is 17 residues long. Per germline, CDR1 MGHRA and CDR2 YSYEKL. CDR3: CASSQGRGSLSGNTIYF. DNA for the CDR3: TGCGCCAGCAGCCAAGGGAGGGGAAGTCTATCTGGAAACACCATATATTTT.

This clone appeared once. The CDR3 region has the DNA TGCGCCAGCAGCCAAGAAGGGACTTATTTAGCTAATGAAAAACTGTTTTTT. This codes for CASSQEGTYLANEKLFF. The genes are TRBV4-3 and TRBJ1-4, with D maybe TRBD1 (5 bases). CDR1 and CDR2 (germline): LGHNA, YSLEER. Trimming shortened V by 0 bases and J by 3 bases, and 14 bases separated the two germline ends. This CDR3 is built from 17 residues.

V gene TRBV30 combines with J gene TRBJ1-6; no firm D call. This CDR3 contains 15 residues. CDR1 and CDR2 (germline): GTSNPN, SVGIG (reference sequence). Deletions cut 0 bases from V and 6 bases from J, with 12 bases between. The chain's CDR3 is CAWSVAGNLNSPLHF. CDR3 coding DNA: TGTGCCTGGAGTGTAGCGGGAAACCTTAATTCACCCCTCCACTTT.

This chain uses TRBV4-1 with TRBJ2-2; D ambiguous. The germline V gene encodes CDR1 MGHRA and CDR2 YSYEKL. V was cut by 2 bases and J by 5 bases, with 21 bases left in between. The CDR3 is 18 residues long. CDR3 nucleotides: TGCGCCAGCAGCCAAAGGACCATCATAACACCCCCGACCGGGGAGCTGTTTTTT. As protein: CASSQRTIITPPTGELFF.

The chain carries TRBV13 and TRBJ2-1; 7 bases agree with TRBD1. The CDR3 totals 15 residues. Looked up from germline, CDR1 is PRHDT and CDR2 is FYEKMQ (reference sequence). J lost 1 base, V lost 0 bases, and 0 bases had no gene match. The chain's CDR3 is CASSLGRGSYNEQFF. CDR3 sequence (DNA): TGTGCCAGCAGCTTAGGCAGGGGGTCCTACAATGAGCAGTTCTTC.

The rearrangement links TRBV9 to TRBJ2-1, with D perhaps being TRBD1 or TRBD2 (6 bases each). V was clipped by 2 bases and J by 0 bases, with 12 bases between them. CDR3 length: 16 residues. Per germline, CDR1 SGDLS and CDR2 YYNGEE. CDR3 in amino acids: CASSVRGDSSYNEQFF. As DNA, the CDR3 is TGTGCCAGCAGCGTGAGGGGGGATAGCTCCTACAATGAGCAGTTCTTC.

This chain joins TRBV27 and TRBJ1-2; D possibly corresponds to TRBD1 (6 bases). V was pared by 8 bases and J by 7 bases, with 20 bases between. The CDR3 loop spans 14 amino acids. The V gene's germline CDR1 is MNHEY and CDR2 SMNVEV (reference sequence). The CDR3 nucleotides read TGTGCCAGCTCGCGGGAGGGAGGGGGGTTTGGCTACACCTTC. Amino acids: CASSREGGGFGYTF.

V and J are TRBV7-3 and TRBJ2-3, with TRBD1 identical over 8 bases. V gave up 5 bases and J gave up 0 bases; unmatched junction bases: 1. There are 14 residues in the CDR3. CDR1 and CDR2 (germline): SGHTA, FQGTGA. This chain's CDR3 is CASSGQGSTDTQYF. CDR3 bases: TGTGCCAGCAGCGGACAGGGTAGCACAGATACGCAGTATTTT.

The rearrangement uses TRBV28 and TRBJ2-1; TRBD2 agrees at 8 bases. CDR1 is MDHEN and CDR2 is SYDVKM in the germline V gene. Germline trimming cut 8 bases from V and 5 bases from J; bases unmatched to any gene: 8. This CDR3 region has 14 residues. CDR3 residues: CASLPAGGDNEQFF. The CDR3 DNA reads TGTGCCAGCTTACCGGCGGGAGGTGACAATGAGCAGTTCTTC. The full variable domain, completed using reference TRBV28 and TRBJ2-1, is DVKVTQSSRYLVKRTGEKVFLECVQDMDHENMFWYRQDPGLGLRLIYFSYDVKMKEKGDIPEGYSVSREKKERFSLILESASTNQTSMYLCASLPAGGDNEQFFGPGTRLTVL.

The J gene is TRBJ2-2, the V gene TRBV5-1, with D possibly being TRBD1 (7 bases). V lost 7 bases and J 7 bases, leaving 26 bases between the germline ends. CDR1 SGHRS and CDR2 YFSETQ come from the germline V gene. This CDR3 spans 17 amino acids. The CDR3 loop reads CASGWGPRQGGVGELFF. The DNA for the CDR3 is TGCGCCAGCGGATGGGGTCCGAGACAGGGAGGCGTCGGGGAGCTGTTTTTT.

Details on this clone: Other DNA sequences in this specimen translate into the identical CDR3. The V and J genes are TRBV6-1 and TRBJ1-2, with 7 bases lining up with TRBD1. CDR1 and CDR2 (germline): MNHNS, SASEGT. With V trimmed by 6 bases and J by 2 bases, 3 bases remained unmatched. The CDR3 length is 13 residues. The CDR3 here is CASREQGNYGYTF. The CDR3 bases are TGTGCCAGCAGGGAACAGGGGAACTATGGCTACACCTTC.

Concerning this clone: The sample contains more than one DNA sequence encoding this CDR3. The chain has TRBV5-1 and TRBJ2-5; D not certain. The V end was cut by 0 bases, the J end by 2 bases, with 8 bases between. Looked up from germline, CDR1 is SGHRS and CDR2 is YFSETQ. This CDR3 contains 14 residues. The CDR3 region is CASSLGAEQETQYF. In nucleotides, the CDR3 is TGCGCCAGCAGCTTGGGAGCCGAGCAAGAGACCCAGTACTTC.

The chain carries TRBV28 and TRBJ2-3; 7 nucleotides agree with TRBD2. Germline CDR1 reads MDHEN; CDR2 reads SYDVKM. This CDR3 spans 16 amino acids. J lost 0 bases, V lost 7 bases, and 10 bases had no gene match. The CDR3 DNA reads TGTGCCAGCACCCTTAAATGGCGGGGGAGCACAGATACGCAGTATTTT. Amino acid sequence: CASTLKWRGSTDTQYF.

The rearrangement joins TRBV18 to TRBJ2-4; D possibly corresponds to TRBD2 (6 bases). Trimming cost V 3 bases and J 3 bases, with 15 bases left between them. Per germline, CDR1 KGHSH and CDR2 LQKENI. The CDR3 has 16 residues. CDR3 in DNA: TGTGCCAGCTCACCCGGAGGAGGGCGTGGCAAAAACATTCAGTACTTC. Amino acid sequence: CASSPGGGRGKNIQYF.

The table lists this clone with a few counts. V gene TRBV11-3 combines with J gene TRBJ2-5; TRBD1 aligns across 7 bases. With 1 base clipped from V and 5 bases from J, the junction kept 7 bases outside the gene matches. Germline V CDR1 and CDR2: SGHNT, YENEEA. This CDR3 spans 15 amino acids. This CDR3 reads CASSLGRQGLETQYF. CDR3 coding DNA: TGTGCCAGCAGCTTAGGTCGACAGGGATTGGAGACCCAGTACTTC.

V is TRBV11-2 and J is TRBJ2-1; D may match TRBD1 or TRBD2 (5 bases each). Germline values: CDR1 SGHAT, CDR2 FQNNGV. The CDR3 contains 14 residues. With 5 bases removed from V and 4 bases from J, the gap between germline ends came to 12 bases. CDR3 loop: CASSGGREYNEQFF. The CDR3 coding sequence is TGTGCCAGCAGCGGGGGACGTGAGTACAATGAGCAGTTCTTC.

This clone has just a few counts. The chain joins TRBV30 to TRBJ1-1; 9 positions agree with TRBD1. The CDR3 is 13 amino acids. Germline V lookup: CDR1 GTSNPN, CDR2 SVGIG (reference sequence). V trimming: 3 bases; J trimming: 3 bases; junction bases outside the gene matches: 2. Written as DNA, the CDR3 is TGTGCCTGGAGGACAGGGGGAGACACTGAAGCTTTCTTT. It translates to CAWRTGGDTEAFF.

This chain connects TRBV28 to TRBJ2-7; tentative D call: TRBD1 (6 bases). This CDR3 contains 15 residues. Per germline, CDR1 MDHEN and CDR2 SYDVKM. V lost 6 bases and J 0 bases, leaving 15 bases between the germline ends. Written as DNA, the CDR3 is TGTGCCAGCAGGGGGGCATTGGAAAACTCCTACGAGCAGTACTTC. The encoded protein is CASRGALENSYEQYF.

CDR3 coding DNA: TGTGCCAGCAGCCCCGGGACTAGCGGAGACAATGAGCAGTTCTTC. It specifies CASSPGTSGDNEQFF. The chain is built from TRBV7-3 and TRBJ2-1, with 11 bases lining up with TRBD2. V trimming: 5 bases; J trimming: 5 bases; junction bases outside the gene matches: 5. This CDR3 is built from 15 residues. Germline V CDR1 and CDR2: SGHTA, FQGTGA.

The chain links TRBV7-2 to TRBJ1-5; the D gene is possibly TRBD1 (5 bases). The V gene's germline CDR1 is SGHTA and CDR2 FQGNSA. V lost 4 bases and J 0 bases, leaving 13 bases between the germline ends. The CDR3 has 16 residues. CDR3 DNA sequence: TGTGCCAGCAGCTCACTCGTGGGGCGTAGCAATCAGCCCCAGCATTTT. As protein: CASSSLVGRSNQPQHF.

This chain connects TRBV28 to TRBJ2-2, with 11 bases aligning to TRBD2. Trimming removed 4 bases from V and 6 bases from J; junction bases left unmatched: 19. Germline CDR1 MDHEN, CDR2 SYDVKM. There are 20 residues in the CDR3. The CDR3 DNA reads TGTGCCAGCAGTTCACCTCCGGGACTAGCGGCCTTAAGATCCCCCGGGGAGCTGTTTTTT. Translating gives CASSSPPGLAALRSPGELFF.